This TCR beta chain comes out of a study of regulatory T cells in long-lasting Graves disease. Stated time point: newly diagnosed GD, antithyroid drugs for less than 3 months. TCR sequences were obtained from RNA taken from PBMCs. Researchers made TCR beta libraries by using iRepertoire HTBI primers and running Arm-PCR on CDR3 regions. TCRdb processed the multiplex PCR reads anew with MiXCR; each CDR3 protein has one entry. The data show 400,000 to 650,000 distinct CDR3 sequences, roughly 15% seen once. V was pared by 4 bases and J by 0 bases, with 10 bases between. There are 15 residues in the CDR3. Looked up from germline, CDR1 is LNHDA and CDR2 is SQIVND (reference sequence). Regarding the study as a whole: Newly diagnosed patients had higher TCR diversity than persistent Graves' patients did.

In this sample, this clonotype turned up a few times. Its antigen is still unknown. The same data also contributed to another study, on T cells in Graves' hyperthyroidism and ophthalmopathy.

This clonotype was obtained from a woman aged 40 to 65 with Graves disease. The specimen comprised peripheral blood mononuclear cells (PBMCs), sampled at new diagnosis, from a patient treated with antithyroid drugs. This chain connects TRBV19 to TRBJ1-5; D is undetermined. The CDR3 sequence is CASSKGQYSNQPQHF. The CDR3 DNA reads as TGTGCCAGTAGTAAAGGGCAGTATAGCAATCAGCCCCAGCATTTT.